This is a list of T cell receptor beta chains from one sample in a study of cytomegalovirus exposure and HLA in healthy donors. Assay: immunoSEQ multiplex PCR; the TCRdb copy retains only in-frame clones and omits some. The table shows approximately 78,000 clones, with 65% to 80% occurring only once. Sequencing was carried out using PBMCs. The receptor source for this set is a man aged 40-49 years in good health and CMV-seropositive. CDR3s include the opening cysteine and the closing phenylalanine or tryptophan. The D gene is left open where the match is weak. Clone size is given for some rows only: seen once, a few or many times, or a class if the clone is expanded.

V: TRBV6-5; J: TRBJ2-5; size: -; D: TRBD2; DNA: TGTGCCAGCACCCCGGTCGGGGGGTCCCAAGAGACCCAGTACTTC; CDR3: CASTPVGGSQETQYF
V: TRBV5-4; J: TRBJ1-3; size: -; D: TRBD1; DNA: TGTGCCAGCAGCCTCGGACAGGCGATCTCTGGAAACACCATATATTTT; CDR3: CASSLGQAISGNTIYF
V: TRBV19; J: TRBJ1-2; size: -; D: -; DNA: TGTGCCAGTAGTCACCCAGCAGGGACTCCCTATGGCTACACCTTC; CDR3: CASSHPAGTPYGYTF
V: TRBV29-1; J: TRBJ2-7; size: -; D: -; DNA: TGCAGCGTCAGATCCTGGGGGCGGCCCTACGAGCAGTACTTC; CDR3: CSVRSWGRPYEQYF
V: TRBV2; J: TRBJ1-5; size: -; D: -; DNA: TGTGCCAGCAGTGAAGGGGGCCGCAATCAGCCCCAGCATTTT; CDR3: CASSEGGRNQPQHF
V: TRBV4-1; J: TRBJ1-6; size: once; D: TRBD1; DNA: TGCGCCAGCAGCCCGGGACAGGGGGCTAATTCACCCCTCCACTTT; CDR3: CASSPGQGANSPLHF
V: TRBV10-2; J: TRBJ2-3; size: -; D: TRBD2; DNA: TGCGCCAGCAGTGCGCTGGCGGGGGGCGCAGATACGCAGTATTTT; CDR3: CASSALAGGADTQYF
V: TRBV30; J: TRBJ1-1; size: -; D: -; DNA: TGTGCCTCCGGGGGAGGCGGTGAAGCTTTCTTT; CDR3: CASGGGGEAFF
V: TRBV11-2; J: TRBJ2-7; size: -; D: -; DNA: TGTGCCAGCAGCTCCGCGCGGGAGCAGTACTTC; CDR3: CASSSAREQYF
V: TRBV7-9; J: TRBJ2-7; size: -; D: TRBD1; DNA: TGTGCCAGCAGCGACGTCGACAGGGTCTACGAGCAGTACTTC; CDR3: CASSDVDRVYEQYF
V: TRBV18; J: TRBJ1-1; size: few; D: -; DNA: TGTGCCAGCTCACCGACGAGGGGGAGCACTGAAGCTTTCTTT; CDR3: CASSPTRGSTEAFF
V: TRBV30; J: TRBJ1-4; size: -; D: -; DNA: TGTGCCTGGAGTGGCAGGGCGGGAGAAAAACTGTTTTTT; CDR3: CAWSGRAGEKLFF
V: TRBV28; J: TRBJ2-1; size: once; D: -; DNA: TGTGCCAGCACCACTCGGGGGAGGCACACCAATGAGCAGTTCTTC; CDR3: CASTTRGRHTNEQFF
V: TRBV5-1; J: TRBJ1-1; size: -; D: TRBD1; DNA: TGCGCCAGCAGCGACAGGGGGGCGAACACTGAAGCTTTCTTT; CDR3: CASSDRGANTEAFF
V: TRBV6-6; J: TRBJ2-7; size: -; D: -; DNA: TGTGCCAGCAGTTTGAGGTTCTCCGAGCAGTACTTC; CDR3: CASSLRFSEQYF
V: TRBV6-4; J: TRBJ1-2; size: -; D: -; DNA: TGTGCCAGCAGCGCAACAGGCGACTATGGCTACACCTTC; CDR3: CASSATGDYGYTF
V: TRBV4-1; J: TRBJ2-5; size: -; D: TRBD1; DNA: TGCGCCAGCAGTTGGACAGGGGGCACGGAGACCCAGTACTTC; CDR3: CASSWTGGTETQYF